The 17 T cell receptor beta chains in this list originate from one sample, sequenced in a study of blood T cell repertoires in COVID-19. TCRdb's copy holds only in-frame clones and misses some; the assay was immunoSEQ multiplex PCR. The table includes about 290,000 clones, 89% detected once. The sequenced sample consisted of PBMCs or T cells enriched from blood (not recorded which). The receptors were gathered from a woman aged 40 to 50 who had recovered from COVID-19.

J is TRBJ2-7 and V is TRBV6-2 or TRBV6-3, with TRBD1 as a possible D gene (6 bases). The length of the CDR3 is 14 residues. Trimming left V 5 bases short and J 1 base short, with 12 bases between. In germline, CDR1 is MNHEY, CDR2 SVGEGT. The DNA for the CDR3 is TGTGCCAGCAGTCGAAGACAGGCGTCCTACGAGCAGTACTTC. Its protein product is CASSRRQASYEQYF.

The V and J genes are TRBV5-1 and TRBJ1-6, with TRBD1 matching 8 bases. The germline CDR1 and CDR2 sequences are SGHRS and YFSETQ. J was trimmed by 10 bases and V by 2 bases; bases with no gene match: 11. This CDR3 has 16 residues. CDR3 sequence: CASSLGQGASGSPLHF. The CDR3 nucleotides read TGCGCCAGCAGCTTAGGCCAGGGGGCCTCGGGATCACCCCTCCACTTT.

CDR3: CASSQGQADTQYF. In DNA, the CDR3 is TGCGCCAGCAGCCAAGGTCAGGCAGATACGCAGTATTTT. The chain is built from TRBV4-1 and TRBJ2-3; D remains unclear. There are 13 residues in the CDR3. Trimming stripped 1 base from V and 4 bases from J, with 6 bases between. The V gene's germline CDR1 is MGHRA and CDR2 YSYEKL.

J is TRBJ1-2 and V is TRBV19; D is perhaps TRBD1 (6 bases). Trimming shortened V by 6 bases and J by 7 bases, and 15 bases separated the two germline ends. Germline CDR1 LNHDA, CDR2 SQIVND (reference sequence). The CDR3 covers 13 residues. Here the CDR3 DNA reads TGTGCCAGTAGGCTCAGGGGTACGGCTGGCTACACCTTC. This translates into CASRLRGTAGYTF.

The genes are TRBV6-1 and TRBJ1-1; D not certain. Trimming left V 2 bases short and J 5 bases short, with 12 bases between. The CDR3 runs to 14 residues. CDR1 is MNHNS and CDR2 is SASEGT in the germline V gene. DNA for the CDR3: TGTGCCAGCAGTGAAATGAGGGTCGTGACTGAAGCTTTCTTT. This gives the protein CASSEMRVVTEAFF.

This clone came up a few times. This rearrangement joins TRBV27 to TRBJ1-2; the D is unclear. The V gene's germline CDR1 is MNHEY and CDR2 SMNVEV (reference sequence). V gave up 0 bases and J gave up 3 bases, with 8 bases separating them. The CDR3 has 14 amino acids. The CDR3 coding sequence is TGTGCCAGCAGTTTATCGAACTCTGACTATGGCTACACCTTC. Translation: CASSLSNSDYGYTF.

J is TRBJ2-7 and V is TRBV2; maybe TRBD2 (6 bases). Trimming pared 7 bases from V and 3 bases from J, leaving 16 bases between. Per the germline V gene, CDR1 is SNHLY and CDR2 is FYNNEI. The CDR3 is made up of 14 amino acids. The CDR3 region has the DNA TGTGCCAGCAACCCTCCGGGACTCTTCTACGAGCAGTACTTC. Translation gives CASNPPGLFYEQYF. Full variable domain (remainder filled in from reference TRBV2 and TRBJ2-7): EPEVTQTPSHQVTQMGQEVILRCVPISNHLYFYWYRQILGQKVEFLVSFYNNEISEKSEIFDDQFSVERPDGSNFTLKIRSTKLEDSAMYFCASNPPGLFYEQYFGPGTRLTVT.

The chain links TRBV6-4 to TRBJ2-1; TRBD2 matches at 7 bases. The CDR3 runs 15 residues. With 0 bases clipped from V and 7 bases from J, the junction kept 6 bases outside the gene matches. Germline loops: CDR1 MRHNA, CDR2 SNTAGT. The DNA for the CDR3 is TGTGCCAGCAGTGACTCGAGCGGGGTGACTAATGAGCAGTTCTTC. Translated: CASSDSSGVTNEQFF.

The rearrangement links TRBV5-1 to TRBJ2-3; 7 bases align to TRBD2. The J segment lost 5 bases and the V segment lost 7 bases, leaving 10 bases of the junction unmatched. The CDR3 has 14 residues. Germline CDR1 reads SGHRS; CDR2 reads YFSETQ. CDR3 in amino acids: CASYLADLGDTQYF. The CDR3 DNA reads TGCGCCAGCTATCTAGCGGACTTGGGAGATACGCAGTATTTT.

This chain links TRBV6-5 with TRBJ2-3, with 11 bases identical to TRBD2. Germline CDR1 and CDR2: MNHEY and SVGAGI. This CDR3 region has 14 residues. V lost 6 bases, J lost 6 bases, and 5 bases stayed unmatched. The CDR3 DNA follows: TGTGCCAGCAGCAGACTAGCGGGACAGGATACGCAGTATTTT. Its protein product is CASSRLAGQDTQYF.

The chain links TRBV4-1 to TRBJ1-1; tentative D call: TRBD1 (5 bases). This CDR3 comprises 17 residues. Germline CDR1 and CDR2: MGHRA and YSYEKL. V dropped 2 bases and J dropped 1 base, with 17 bases sitting between them. The CDR3 nucleotides read TGCGCCAGCAGCCAATCCCGAGCGACAGTTCAGAACACTGAAGCTTTCTTT. It codes for CASSQSRATVQNTEAFF.

This clone was recorded once. This rearrangement joins TRBV6-5 to TRBJ2-2; D uncertain. Germline CDR1 MNHEY, CDR2 SVGAGI. Trimming stripped 7 bases from V and 4 bases from J, with 7 bases between. The CDR3 is 12 amino acids. CDR3 region: CASTQFTGELFF. CDR3 nucleotides: TGTGCCAGCACCCAGTTCACCGGGGAGCTGTTTTTT.

This chain connects TRBV2 to TRBJ1-5, with a possible D match to TRBD1 (5 bases). CDR3 length equals 13 residues. Germline loops: CDR1 SNHLY, CDR2 FYNNEI. The germline V and J ends were trimmed by 8 bases and 4 bases, with 12 bases remaining between them. CDR3 amino acids: CASRGWGNQPQHF. Written as DNA, the CDR3 is TGTGCCAGCCGGGGGTGGGGGAATCAGCCCCAGCATTTT.

The chain combines TRBV4-2 with TRBJ2-3; D is possibly TRBD2 (6 bases). CDR1 and CDR2 (germline): LGHNA, YNFKEQ. The CDR3 runs to 19 residues. The V gene lost 0 bases and the J gene lost 2 bases, with 21 bases spanning the gap. The CDR3 bases are TGTGCCAGCAGCCAAGATGCTGGACCCCGGGACTCCAACACAGATACGCAGTATTTT. Its protein product is CASSQDAGPRDSNTDTQYF.

The rearrangement uses TRBV6-5 and TRBJ2-7, with 7 bases identical to TRBD2. Germline CDR1 and CDR2: MNHEY and SVGAGI. The trim removed 8 bases at V and 1 base at J, leaving 8 bases unmatched. The CDR3 length is 14 residues. In nucleotides, the CDR3 is TGTGCCAGCGGGGGGGGAGGTGGATCCTACGAGCAGTACTTC. This sequence encodes CASGGGGGSYEQYF.

The chain joins TRBV18 to TRBJ1-3, with D maybe TRBD1 (6 bases). V dropped 3 bases and J dropped 10 bases, with 22 bases sitting between them. CDR1 and CDR2 from the germline V gene are KGHSH and LQKENI. This CDR3 has 16 residues. The CDR3 spells CASSPLPDSWKQTIYF. The CDR3 region has the DNA TGTGCCAGCTCACCCCTCCCGGACAGCTGGAAACAGACCATATATTTT.

V is TRBV5-1 and J is TRBJ2-6, with D possibly being TRBD1 (6 bases). V was trimmed by 4 bases and J by 0 bases, leaving 14 bases between them. The germline gives CDR1 SGHRS, CDR2 YFSETQ. The length of the CDR3 is 17 residues. The DNA of the CDR3 is TGCGCCAGCAGCAACCGACAGGCCCACTCTGGGGCCAACGTCCTGACTTTC. Residues: CASSNRQAHSGANVLTF.